This TCR beta chain was observed in a study of CD8+ T cells in alopecia areata. Looking at the study overall: For the treated group, dosing was oral tofacitinib at 5 to 10 mg twice daily.

The authors extracted RNA and reverse transcribed it into cDNA as the sequencing template. This table comes from immunoSEQ multiplex PCR, and its TCRdb copy is limited to in-frame clones, with some not included. Of roughly 120,000 clones detected, approximately 52% appear once; the ten largest clones hold just under 30%. V lost 3 bases, J lost 5 bases, and 7 bases lay in between. CDR3 length: 13 residues. The germline V gene has CDR1 PRHDT and CDR2 FYEKMQ (reference sequence). Treatment of the sample: oral pan-JAK inhibitor, 5-10 mg twice daily. This receptor was taken from a human donor with alopecia areata. V is TRBV13 and J is TRBJ2-2; no definite D call. This sample comprised CD8+ T cells sorted from blood, obtained at week 4, from a patient treated with tofacitinib. Written as DNA, the CDR3 is TGTGCCAGCAGCTTCCAACAGACCGGGGAGCTGTTTTTT. Protein sequence: CASSFQQTGELFF.